The 32 T cell receptor beta chains below all came from one sample that was sequenced in a study of early T cells in non-severe SARS-CoV-2 infection. TCRdb reprocessed the 5' RACE reads via MiXCR and lists one record per CDR3 protein. Here the sample spans 85,000 to 95,000 distinct CDR3 sequences, 14% to 15% being singletons. Sequencing was carried out using whole blood. The receptors stem from an adult who was a healthcare worker with PCR-confirmed SARS-CoV-2 infection or an uninfected control (not recorded which).

The rearrangement links TRBV2 to TRBJ2-1; TRBD1 matches 8 bases. V dropped 8 bases and J dropped 9; count of bases not matched to a gene: 15. The CDR3 totals 15 residues. From germline, CDR1 is SNHLY and CDR2 FYNNEI. CDR3 bases: TGTGCCAGCCGAGGACAGGGCCTCCCCCAGGGTGAGCAGTTCTTC. It specifies CASRGQGLPQGEQFF.

The chain joins TRBV5-5 to TRBJ2-6, with 8 nucleotides matching TRBD1. Trimming cost V 4 bases and J 2 bases; bases outside gene matches: 2. The CDR3 sequence is 15 residues long. From germline, CDR1 is SGHKS and CDR2 YYEKEE (reference sequence). The CDR3 DNA follows: TGTGCCAGCAGCCAGGACAGGGCTGGGGCCAACGTCCTGACTTTC. It yields the protein CASSQDRAGANVLTF.

This clonotype appeared many times. The chain joins TRBV7-8 to TRBJ2-2, with 8 bases that match TRBD2. The CDR3 is 17 amino acids. Germline V gives CDR1 SGHVS, CDR2 FQNEAQ. After removal of 0 bases from V and 4 bases from J, the junction contained 7 bases not matched to a gene. The CDR3 is CASSLARLAGSTGELFF. For the CDR3, the DNA is TGTGCCAGCAGCTTAGCGAGGCTAGCGGGTTCCACCGGGGAGCTGTTTTTT.

CDR3 in amino acids: CASSFQETQYF. In DNA form, the CDR3 reads TGCGCCAGCAGCTTCCAAGAGACCCAGTACTTC. J is TRBJ2-5 and V is TRBV5-1; D is unclear. The V gene lost 2 bases and the J gene lost 1 base, with 0 bases spanning the gap. The CDR3 has 11 residues. Germline CDR1 SGHRS, CDR2 YFSETQ.

This clonotype was seen only a few times. V usage is TRBV6-5 and J usage is TRBJ2-5; a possible D gene is TRBD2 (6 bases). Germline V gene sequence: CDR1 MNHEY, CDR2 SVGAGI. The CDR3 consists of 12 residues. Trimming stripped 4 bases from V and 9 bases from J, with 12 bases between. The CDR3 DNA reads as TGTGCCAGCAGTTCAGCTAGCGCGGCCCAGTACTTC. Translated: CASSSASAAQYF.

The V gene is TRBV7-2, the J gene TRBJ2-2, with 7 bases identical to TRBD2. The CDR3 runs to 15 residues. Per the germline V gene, CDR1 is SGHTA and CDR2 is FQGNSA. The V segment lost 1 base and the J segment 4 bases; nucleotides outside the gene matches: 3. CDR3 residues: CASSLVRTSTGELFF. The CDR3, as DNA: TGTGCCAGCAGCTTAGTGAGGACTAGCACCGGGGAGCTGTTTTTT.

This clonotype was counted only a few times. This chain connects TRBV5-1 to TRBJ1-1; D gene uncertain. There are 14 residues in the CDR3. The germline V and J ends were trimmed by 1 base and 4 bases, with 11 bases remaining between them. The V gene's germline CDR1 is SGHRS and CDR2 YFSETQ. The CDR3 protein is CASSLPGRGTEAFF. CDR3 DNA sequence: TGCGCCAGCAGCTTGCCTGGGAGAGGCACTGAAGCTTTCTTT.

The rearrangement joins TRBV2 to TRBJ2-5, with 15 positions matching TRBD2. Germline V CDR1 and CDR2: SNHLY, FYNNEI. This CDR3 contains 16 residues. V trimming: 5 bases; J trimming: 2 bases; junction bases outside the gene matches: 3. CDR3 loop: CASSRGLAGGQETQYF. The CDR3 DNA sequence: TGTGCCAGCAGTCGGGGACTAGCGGGGGGACAAGAGACCCAGTACTTC. Based on the CDR3 plus reference TRBV2 and TRBJ2-5, the full variable domain is EPEVTQTPSHQVTQMGQEVILRCVPISNHLYFYWYRQILGQKVEFLVSFYNNEISEKSEIFDDQFSVERPDGSNFTLKIRSTKLEDSAMYFCASSRGLAGGQETQYFGPGTRLLVL.

V and J are TRBV6-1 and TRBJ1-1, with 9 bases that match TRBD1. From germline, CDR1 is MNHNS and CDR2 SASEGT. After removal of 5 bases from V and 4 bases from J, the junction contained 5 bases not matched to a gene. CDR3 length: 14 residues. The CDR3 DNA reads as TGTGCCAGCAGTTATAAGACAGGGGGCACTGAAGCTTTCTTT. The encoded protein is CASSYKTGGTEAFF.

V usage is TRBV19 and J usage is TRBJ1-5; perhaps TRBD1 as D (5 bases). The CDR3 has 16 amino acids. V was cut by 4 bases and J by 1 base, with 14 bases left in between. The germline CDR1 and CDR2 sequences are LNHDA and SQIVND (reference sequence). This CDR3 is CASSTLSRGSNQPQHF. The CDR3 nucleotides read TGTGCCAGTAGTACCTTATCGCGGGGGAGCAATCAGCCCCAGCATTTT.

The sample holds a few counts of this clonotype. This sequence joins TRBV2 and TRBJ2-5; 9 nucleotides match TRBD2. V shed 7 bases, J shed 0 bases, and the junction held 15 bases outside the gene matches. CDR1 SNHLY and CDR2 FYNNEI come from the germline V gene. The length of the CDR3 is 18 residues. The DNA for the CDR3 is TGTGCCAGCATCAGGGGACTAGCCCACACAACGTACCAAGAGACCCAGTACTTC. It yields the protein CASIRGLAHTTYQETQYF.

The J gene is TRBJ2-5, the V gene TRBV7-2; 7 bases are shared with TRBD2. V dropped 5 bases and J dropped 6; count of bases not matched to a gene: 9. CDR1 is SGHTA, CDR2 FQGNSA, per germline. The CDR3 is made up of 14 amino acids. In DNA, the CDR3 is TGTGCCAGCAGCCCGGAGGGACTAATAAAGACCCAGTACTTC. It yields the protein CASSPEGLIKTQYF. Filled out from reference TRBV7-2 and TRBJ2-5, the complete variable domain reads GAGVSQSPSNKVTEKGKDVELRCDPISGHTALYWYRQSLGQGLEFLIYFQGNSAPDKSGLPSDRFSAERTGGSVSTLTIQRTQQEDSAVYLCASSPEGLIKTQYFGPGTRLLVL.

This clonotype was counted at least ten times. The rearrangement joins TRBV5-5 to TRBJ1-1; weak D call: TRBD1 (5 bases). Germline V gene data show CDR1 as SGHKS and CDR2 as YYEKEE (reference sequence). With 2 bases removed from V and 5 bases from J, the gap between germline ends came to 16 bases. The CDR3 is made up of 15 amino acids. In DNA form, the CDR3 reads TGTGCCAGCAGCTTAGTGGGGCAGGCGGGGACTGAAGCTTTCTTT. It specifies CASSLVGQAGTEAFF.

This clonotype has a handful of counts. This sequence joins TRBV6-1 and TRBJ2-5, with a weak D call TRBD2 (5 bases). With 5 bases removed from V and 5 bases from J, the gap between germline ends came to 12 bases. The V gene's germline CDR1 is MNHNS and CDR2 SASEGT. The length of the CDR3 is 13 residues. The DNA of the CDR3 is TGTGCCAGCAGTCGTCTTCGGAGGGAGACCCAGTACTTC. Its protein product is CASSRLRRETQYF.

This clonotype was found a few times. The chain combines TRBV7-9 with TRBJ1-1; TRBD1 is a possible D gene (5 bases). Germline loops: CDR1 SEHNR, CDR2 FQNEAQ (reference sequence). The ends were cut back, 2 bases at V and 7 bases at J, with 8 bases in the middle. This CDR3 has 12 residues. The chain's CDR3 is CASSLRDLEAFF. The CDR3 coding sequence is TGTGCCAGCAGCTTAAGGGACCTTGAAGCTTTCTTT.

The chain combines TRBV20-1 with TRBJ1-1, with no clear D. Looked up from germline, CDR1 is DFQATT and CDR2 is SNEGSKA (reference sequence). CDR3 length: 14 amino acids. The ends were cut back, 5 bases at V and 1 base at J, with 14 bases in the middle. As DNA, the CDR3 is TGCAGTGCTTCTCGGGGAAGTCAGAACACTGAAGCTTTCTTT. It translates to CSASRGSQNTEAFF.

The V gene is TRBV7-2, the J gene TRBJ2-3; D remains ambiguous. Germline V lookup: CDR1 SGHTA, CDR2 FQGNSA. CDR3 length: 13 amino acids. V shed 5 bases and J shed 2 bases, with 8 bases lying between them. For the CDR3, the DNA is TGTGCCAGCAGCCAAACCTACACAGATACGCAGTATTTT. Its translation is CASSQTYTDTQYF.

This clonotype has only a few counts. This chain joins TRBV19 and TRBJ2-3, with 8 positions matching TRBD1. The CDR3 runs 14 residues. Germline CDR1 reads LNHDA; CDR2 reads SQIVND (reference sequence). The V gene end was trimmed by 5 bases and the J gene end by 11 bases; junction bases not matched to a gene: 12. The CDR3 protein is CASSVQGGLGVQYF. CDR3 nucleotides: TGTGCCAGTAGTGTACAGGGGGGCCTCGGGGTGCAGTATTTT.

The chain is built from TRBV6-2 or TRBV6-3 and TRBJ2-3; D is ambiguous. This CDR3 is 15 amino acids long. Trimming removed 0 bases from V and 2 bases from J, with 9 bases in between. Germline lookup yields CDR1 MNHEY and CDR2 SVGEGT. The CDR3 bases are TGTGCCAGCAGTTACTCAGACCGAGACACAGATACGCAGTATTTT. This codes for CASSYSDRDTDTQYF.

This clonotype appeared a few times. The J gene is TRBJ1-4, the V gene TRBV28, with 7 bases identical to TRBD1. V lost 5 bases and J lost 5; bases outside the gene matches: 5. The CDR3 length is 14 residues. The V gene's germline CDR1 is MDHEN and CDR2 SYDVKM. The CDR3 bases are TGTGCCAGCAGTGGGGACAGCAAAAATGAAAAACTGTTTTTT. Translated: CASSGDSKNEKLFF.

V usage is TRBV11-2 and J usage is TRBJ2-6; the D call may be TRBD1 or TRBD2 (5 bases each). V was shortened by 9 bases and J by 0 bases, with 21 bases between the two germline ends. The CDR3 contains 18 residues. Germline V gene sequence: CDR1 SGHAT, CDR2 FQNNGV. The CDR3 protein is CASYPGGKAASGANVLTF. CDR3 sequence (DNA): TGTGCCAGTTACCCTGGGGGTAAAGCTGCCTCTGGGGCCAACGTCCTGACTTTC.

The rearrangement uses TRBV3-1 and TRBJ2-2; 13 bases align to TRBD2. Trimming removed 4 bases from V and 3 bases from J; junction bases left unmatched: 2. CDR1 and CDR2 from the germline V gene are LGHDT and YNNKEL (reference sequence). The CDR3 extends over 16 amino acids. The CDR3 nucleotides are TGTGCCAGCAGCCCTGGACTAGCGGGAGACACCGGGGAGCTGTTTTTT. It specifies CASSPGLAGDTGELFF. The whole variable domain, filled in from reference TRBV3-1 and TRBJ2-2, reads DTAVSQTPKYLVTQMGNDKSIKCEQNLGHDTMYWYKQDSKKFLKIMFSYNNKELIINETVPNRFSPKSPDKAHLNLHINSLELGDSAVYFCASSPGLAGDTGELFFGEGSRLTVL.

This clonotype was counted between two and nine times. CDR3 loop: CASSSGQTVDTQYF. The CDR3 DNA reads as TGTGCCAGCTCATCGGGACAGACCGTGGATACGCAGTATTTT. The V and J genes are TRBV18 and TRBJ2-3; 7 nucleotides match TRBD1. V shed 5 bases and J 6 bases; nucleotides not matched to a gene: 8. Looked up from germline, CDR1 is KGHSH and CDR2 is LQKENI. This CDR3 is built from 14 residues. The whole variable domain, filled in from reference TRBV18 and TRBJ2-3, reads NAGVMQNPRHLVRRRGQEARLRCSPMKGHSHVYWYRQLPEEGLKFMVYLQKENIIDESGMPKERFSAEFPKEGPSILRIQQVVRGDSAAYFCASSSGQTVDTQYFGPGTRLTVL.

This clonotype was detected a few times. The J gene is TRBJ2-2, the V gene TRBV12-3 or TRBV12-4, with D perhaps TRBD1 or TRBD2 (5 bases each). Between the trimmed V and J ends, which lost 3 bases and 7 bases, there was a span of 12 bases. The CDR3 totals 14 residues. CDR3 DNA sequence: TGTGCCAGCAGTTTTGTACGGGGCAACGGGGAGCTGTTTTTT. Its translation is CASSFVRGNGELFF.

V and J are TRBV29-1 and TRBJ1-2; the D gene is possibly TRBD1 (5 bases). This CDR3 comprises 16 residues. Trimming left V 1 base short and J 2 bases short, with 17 bases between. Germline-derived CDR1 and CDR2 are SQVTM and ANQGSEA. CDR3 sequence: CSVEGDLGRGNYGYTF. The DNA for the CDR3 is TGCAGCGTTGAAGGAGACCTTGGGCGGGGGAACTATGGCTACACCTTC.

This clonotype showed up just a few times. The V gene is TRBV5-5, the J gene TRBJ2-3; 10 nucleotides agree with TRBD1. The CDR3 is made up of 16 amino acids. The V and J ends lost 5 bases and 4 bases, in that order; junction bases with no gene match: 10. Germline V CDR1 and CDR2: SGHKS, YYEKEE (reference sequence). In nucleotides, the CDR3 is TGTGCCAGCAGACCCCACGGACAGGGGGTCCCAGATACGCAGTATTTT. Translated, it gives CASRPHGQGVPDTQYF.

This clonotype was seen more than once but under ten times. The V and J genes are TRBV20-1 and TRBJ2-1; no firm D call. Germline CDR1 and CDR2: DFQATT and SNEGSKA (reference sequence). The CDR3 length is 16 residues. Trimming left V 4 bases short and J 4 bases short, with 20 bases between. CDR3 coding DNA: TGCAGTGCTACCCGATCCCGTCCGGCCAGTTACAATGAGCAGTTCTTC. It specifies CSATRSRPASYNEQFF.

V and J are TRBV5-1 and TRBJ2-3; 7 bases agree with TRBD2. CDR3 length equals 16 residues. Trimming cost V 4 bases and J 2 bases; bases outside gene matches: 10. Per the germline V gene, CDR1 is SGHRS and CDR2 is YFSETQ. DNA for the CDR3: TGCGCCAGCAGCCCTGGACTAGTTGGGACCACAGATACGCAGTATTTT. Its protein is CASSPGLVGTTDTQYF.

V gene TRBV20-1 combines with J gene TRBJ2-3; 12 bases map to TRBD2. V shed 5 bases and J 2 bases; nucleotides not matched to a gene: 5. CDR3 size: 15 residues. Germline CDR1 is DFQATT and CDR2 is SNEGSKA (reference sequence). In nucleotides, the CDR3 is TGCAGTGCTCCGCGGACTAGCGGGGACACAGATACGCAGTATTTT. As protein: CSAPRTSGDTDTQYF.

This chain uses TRBV15 with TRBJ2-7; no clear D gene. The CDR3 covers 14 residues. Germline V lookup: CDR1 LNHNV, CDR2 YYDKDF (reference sequence). Trimming took off 3 bases at V and 0 bases at J, with 9 bases between the two ends. Written as DNA, the CDR3 is TGTGCCACCAGCAGCTCGCCGGGCTCCTACGAGCAGTACGTC. Its translation: CATSSSPGSYEQYV.

This clonotype has just a few counts. J is TRBJ1-2 and V is TRBV18; no firm D call. Germline assignment: CDR1 KGHSH and CDR2 LQKENI. This CDR3 is built from 14 residues. V dropped 0 bases and J dropped 6 bases, with 11 bases sitting between them. CDR3 nucleotide sequence: TGTGCCAGCTCACCACCCCGGGGAATGAATGGCTACACCTTC. It encodes CASSPPRGMNGYTF.

This clonotype has a count of ten or more. The chain links TRBV5-5 to TRBJ1-1; the D gene is possibly TRBD1 (6 bases). With 1 base removed from V and 3 bases from J, the gap between germline ends came to 19 bases. The CDR3 is 17 amino acids. Germline assignment: CDR1 SGHKS and CDR2 YYEKEE (reference sequence). In DNA form, the CDR3 reads TGTGCCAGCAGCTTGTTCCTCCCAGGGGTGGGGTACACTGAAGCTTTCTTT. As protein: CASSLFLPGVGYTEAFF. Filled out from reference TRBV5-5 and TRBJ1-1, the complete variable domain reads DAGVTQSPTHLIKTRGQQVTLRCSPISGHKSVSWYQQVLGQGPQFIFQYYEKEERGRGNFPDRFSARQFPNYSSELNVNALLLGDSALYLCASSLFLPGVGYTEAFFGQGTRLTVV.